The subject of this entry is one T cell receptor (beta chain). V gave up 6 bases and J gave up 8 bases, with 16 bases separating them. The CDR3 length is 13 residues. The germline V gene has CDR1 SQVTM and CDR2 ANQGSEA. In the authors' methods: Nucleated cell counts were estimated from reference gene primer amplification. The repertoire was sequenced with immunoSEQ multiplex PCR; TCRdb's copy has only in-frame clones and lacks some. V and J calls and clone size are as listed in that table; D and trimming were resolved from the DNA. The table records approximately 100,000 clones, over 80% of them present only once. This sample is part of a study of blood T cell repertoires in COVID-19. Study context: The study drew acute and convalescent COVID-19 samples from the United States, Italy and Spain. The cDNA or gDNA used as material had been derived from T cells, B-cell-depleted T cells, or PBMCs.

Sequencing was done on a sample of peripheral blood. The receptor was derived from a woman over 75 with active or convalescent COVID-19. This chain joins TRBV29-1 and TRBJ1-4; a weak D match, TRBD1 (5 bases). The CDR3 bases are TGCAGCGTGAGGGCCAGGGAGGGGGAAAAACTGTTTTTT. Its protein product is CSVRAREGEKLFF.